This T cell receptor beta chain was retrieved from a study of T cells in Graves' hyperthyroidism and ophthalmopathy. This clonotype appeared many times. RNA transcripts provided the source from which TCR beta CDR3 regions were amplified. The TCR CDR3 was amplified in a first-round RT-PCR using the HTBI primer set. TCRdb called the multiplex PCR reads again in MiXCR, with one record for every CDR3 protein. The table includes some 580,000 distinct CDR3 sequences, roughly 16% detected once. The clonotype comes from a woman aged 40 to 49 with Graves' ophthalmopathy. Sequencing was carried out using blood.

CDR3 DNA sequence: TGTGCCAGCAGTTACTCGTTCTCTAGAGCAGATACGCAGTATTTT. Residues: CASSYSFSRADTQYF. V and J are TRBV6-2 or TRBV6-3 and TRBJ2-3; no clear D. Germline values: CDR1 MNHEY, CDR2 SVGEGT. Trimming left V 0 bases short and J 4 bases short, with 11 bases between. The CDR3 length is 15 residues.